The 15 T cell receptor beta chains below were found in one sample sequenced in a study of CD8+CD57+ T cells in acquired aplastic anemia. Investigators profiled TCR beta VDJ and CDR3 from genomic DNA template. A single record per CDR3 protein comes from TCRdb applying MiXCR to the reads. The sample gives 250,000 to 350,000 distinct CDR3 sequences, 56% of which show up once; roughly 8% is in the top ten. The sequenced sample was sorted CD4+, CD8+, or CD8+CD57+ T cells (not recorded which) from PBMCs. Receptors originate from a human donor with severe aplastic anemia or a healthy control (not recorded which).

This chain uses TRBV25-1 with TRBJ2-3, with 12 nucleotides matching TRBD2. The CDR3 extends over 16 amino acids. Trimming took 5 bases from V and 2 from J; bases not matched to a gene: 5. Germline V gives CDR1 MGHDK, CDR2 SYGVNS. In nucleotides, the CDR3 is TGTGCCAGCAGTCCTGGACTAGCGGGGAACACAGATACGCAGTATTTT. It codes for CASSPGLAGNTDTQYF. The full variable domain, its missing parts supplied by reference TRBV25-1 and TRBJ2-3, is EADIYQTPRYLVIGTGKKITLECSQTMGHDKMYWYQQDPGMELHLIHYSYGVNSTEKGDLSSESTVSRIRTEHFPLTLESARPSHTSQYLCASSPGLAGNTDTQYFGPGTRLTVL.

This sequence joins TRBV9 and TRBJ1-1; D gene uncertain. Trimming took off 4 bases at V and 2 bases at J, with 9 bases between the two ends. Germline V lookup: CDR1 SGDLS, CDR2 YYNGEE. This CDR3 is 13 amino acids long. The CDR3, as DNA: TGTGCCAGCAGCTTAGTTGAAAACACTGAAGCTTTCTTT. Encoded protein: CASSLVENTEAFF.

The chain couples TRBV20-1 to TRBJ2-5, with a possible D match to TRBD1 (6 bases). The germline V and J ends were trimmed by 1 base and 1 base, with 7 bases remaining between them. CDR1 is DFQATT and CDR2 is SNEGSKA in the germline V gene (reference sequence). The CDR3 runs to 13 residues. CDR3 sequence (DNA): TGCAGTGCTAGAGCGGACAGCCAAGAGACCCAGTACTTC. Its translation is CSARADSQETQYF.

This clonotype was seen more than once but under ten times. The V and J genes are TRBV30 and TRBJ2-3; 15 nucleotides match TRBD2. The CDR3 is 16 amino acids. Germline V gene data show CDR1 as GTSNPN and CDR2 as SVGIG (reference sequence). V dropped 1 base and J dropped 5; count of bases not matched to a gene: 4. For the CDR3, the DNA is TGTGCCTGGAGTGAAGGACTAGCGGGGGGGTTAGATACGCAGTATTTT. This sequence encodes CAWSEGLAGGLDTQYF.

The V and J genes are TRBV30 and TRBJ1-6; no reliable D call. V gave up 8 bases and J gave up 9 bases, with 17 bases separating them. CDR3 length equals 13 residues. CDR1 is GTSNPN, CDR2 SVGIG, per germline (reference sequence). In DNA form, the CDR3 reads TGTGCCAGCAGCGCGGACCGGTCTTCACCCCTCCACTTT. Its translation: CASSADRSSPLHF.

The V and J genes are TRBV29-1 and TRBJ1-1, with D unclear. CDR1 is SQVTM, CDR2 ANQGSEA, per germline. This CDR3 comprises 14 residues. Trimming left V 0 bases short and J 1 base short, with 9 bases between. CDR3 loop: CSVEDLKRNTEAFF. The DNA of the CDR3 is TGCAGCGTTGAAGATCTTAAAAGGAACACTGAAGCTTTCTTT. The full variable domain, with the rest looked up from reference TRBV29-1 and TRBJ1-1, is SAVISQKPSRDICQRGTSLTIQCQVDSQVTMMFWYRQQPGQSLTLIATANQGSEATYESGFVIDKFPISRPNLTFSTLTVSNMSPEDSSIYLCSVEDLKRNTEAFFGQGTRLTVV.

This clonotype has a single count. The chain joins TRBV20-1 to TRBJ2-2, with D maybe TRBD1 (5 bases). The V end lost 3 bases, the J end lost 7 bases, and 15 bases lay between the germline ends. The CDR3 totals 14 residues. Germline assignment: CDR1 DFQATT and CDR2 SNEGSKA (reference sequence). The CDR3 bases are TGCAGTGCTAGTAACGGTGGGGCGGTCGGGGAGCTGTTTTTT. Protein sequence: CSASNGGAVGELFF.

The chain employs TRBV6-4 and TRBJ1-4, with D unresolved. The CDR3 spans 13 residues. Germline assignment: CDR1 MRHNA and CDR2 SNTAGT. The germline V and J ends were trimmed by 2 bases and 2 bases, with 3 bases remaining between them. The CDR3 loop reads CASSDGTNEKLFF. The CDR3, as DNA: TGTGCCAGCAGTGACGGGACTAATGAAAAACTGTTTTTT.

This clonotype was found a few times. The chain carries TRBV15 and TRBJ1-1, with unresolved D. This CDR3 has 13 residues. CDR1 and CDR2 (germline): LNHNV, YYDKDF (reference sequence). Deletions cut 1 base from V and 4 bases from J, with 7 bases between. The CDR3 DNA is TGTGCCACCAGCAGAGTGTCGAGCACTGAAGCTTTCTTT. This encodes CATSRVSSTEAFF.

This clonotype has a handful of counts. The chain is built from TRBV20-1 and TRBJ1-1, with unresolved D. CDR3 length equals 12 residues. Germline V gene data show CDR1 as DFQATT and CDR2 as SNEGSKA (reference sequence). Trimming left V 2 bases short and J 12 bases short, with 16 bases between. CDR3 residues: CSARNKGTETFF. CDR3 sequence (DNA): TGCAGTGCTAGAAACAAGGGAACCGAAACTTTCTTT.

Concerning this clonotype: A clone one base away is much larger, so this may be a read error. The genes are TRBV6-5 and TRBJ1-1; D perhaps matches TRBD1 (5 bases). Germline V gene data show CDR1 as MNHEY and CDR2 as SVGAGI. This CDR3 comprises 13 residues. V lost 6 bases and J 4 bases, leaving 12 bases between the germline ends. The CDR3 region is CASRRDGSTEAFF. DNA for the CDR3: TGTGCCAGCAGGAGGGACGGGAGCACTGAAGCTTTCTTT.

V is TRBV5-1 and J is TRBJ2-7; perhaps TRBD1 as D (6 bases). From germline, CDR1 is SGHRS and CDR2 YFSETQ. This CDR3 comprises 14 residues. The V gene lost 4 bases and the J gene lost 6 bases, with 17 bases spanning the gap. CDR3 region: CASSQDRGRGEQYF. The CDR3 DNA reads as TGCGCCAGCAGCCAAGATCGTGGCAGGGGCGAGCAGTACTTC.

V is TRBV15 and J is TRBJ2-7, with D perhaps being TRBD1 or TRBD2 (7 bases each). This CDR3 is 15 amino acids long. V was clipped by 1 base and J by 4 bases, with 14 bases between them. CDR1 and CDR2 from the germline V gene are LNHNV and YYDKDF (reference sequence). The CDR3 protein is CATSRGRQGGYEQYF. Written as DNA, the CDR3 is TGTGCCACCAGCAGAGGCCGACAGGGAGGGTACGAGCAGTACTTC. The full variable domain, rest sourced from reference TRBV15 and TRBJ2-7, is DAMVIQNPRYQVTQFGKPVTLSCSQTLNHNVMYWYQQKSSQAPKLLFHYYDKDFNNEADTPDNFQSRRPNTSFCFLDIRSPGLGDTAMYLCATSRGRQGGYEQYFGPGTRLTVT.

This chain connects TRBV2 to TRBJ1-2; 9 nucleotides agree with TRBD1. V was pared by 5 bases and J by 5 bases, with 9 bases of the junction left unmatched. The CDR3 runs 15 residues. Germline assignment: CDR1 SNHLY and CDR2 FYNNEI. In nucleotides, the CDR3 is TGTGCCAGCAGTCCATCGACAGGGGGAGAGTATGGCTACACCTTC. This gives the protein CASSPSTGGEYGYTF.

The rearrangement uses TRBV7-9 and TRBJ1-6; a weak D match, TRBD1 (6 bases). V dropped 1 base and J dropped 4 bases, with 8 bases sitting between them. Looked up from germline, CDR1 is SEHNR and CDR2 is FQNEAQ (reference sequence). The CDR3 extends over 15 amino acids. The DNA for the CDR3 is TGTGCCAGCAGCTTAGGGGGGCCATATAATTCACCCCTCCACTTT. It translates to CASSLGGPYNSPLHF.